Shown below are 9 T cell receptor beta chains from a single sample sequenced in a study of tissue T cells after allogeneic stem cell transplantation. Sequenced by immunoSEQ multiplex PCR; TCRdb stores in-frame clones only, minus some. The table lists approximately 12,000 clones, about 71% of them singletons. The sample in question was tissue from the right colon, obtained at autopsy. These receptor sequences come from a woman between 18 and 55 years old with breast cancer.

The V and J genes are TRBV28 and TRBJ1-4; D perhaps matches TRBD1 (5 bases). Germline V gene data show CDR1 as MDHEN and CDR2 as SYDVKM. The CDR3 has 15 amino acids. Trimming left V 5 bases short and J 0 bases short, with 10 bases between. Here the CDR3 reads CASSHAGTTNEKLFF. The CDR3 nucleotides are TGTGCCAGCAGTCACGCAGGGACAACTAATGAAAAACTGTTTTTT.

The chain joins TRBV13 to TRBJ2-7; TRBD2 aligns across 8 bases. V gave up 5 bases and J gave up 4 bases; unmatched junction bases: 10. Germline V lookup: CDR1 PRHDT, CDR2 FYEKMQ (reference sequence). The CDR3 loop spans 15 amino acids. The CDR3 DNA sequence: TGTGCCAGCAGCCCGACCGGGACTAGGGGATACGAGCAGTACTTC. Amino acid sequence: CASSPTGTRGYEQYF. Using reference TRBV13 and TRBJ2-7 for the parts outside the CDR3, the full variable domain is AAGVIQSPRHLIKEKRETATLKCYPIPRHDTVYWYQQGPGQDPQFLISFYEKMQSDKGSIPDRFSAQQFSDYHSELNMSSLELGDSALYFCASSPTGTRGYEQYFGPGTRLTVT.

The genes are TRBV5-6 and TRBJ1-1; 9 positions agree with TRBD1. The CDR3 consists of 14 residues. J gave up 4 bases and V 3 bases, and 4 bases lay outside the gene matches. CDR1 SGHDT and CDR2 YYEEEE come from the germline V gene. The chain's CDR3 is CASSWGQGSTEAFF. CDR3 sequence (DNA): TGTGCCAGCAGCTGGGGACAGGGCTCCACTGAAGCTTTCTTT. Using reference TRBV5-6 and TRBJ1-1 for the parts outside the CDR3, the full variable domain is DAGVTQSPTHLIKTRGQQVTLRCSPKSGHDTVSWYQQALGQGPQFIFQYYEEEERQRGNFPDRFSGHQFPNYSSELNVNALLLGDSALYLCASSWGQGSTEAFFGQGTRLTVV.

J is TRBJ2-4 and V is TRBV7-2; 7 bases are shared with TRBD2. J lost 0 bases, V lost 0 bases, and 8 bases had no gene match. The germline CDR1 and CDR2 sequences are SGHTA and FQGNSA. This CDR3 comprises 18 residues. DNA of the CDR3: TGTGCCAGCAGCTTAGCGGTCCGGGGGGAACCAGCCAAAAACATTCAGTACTTC. This codes for CASSLAVRGEPAKNIQYF.

The CDR3 reads CASSVRGPLNTEAFF. The CDR3 bases are TGTGCCAGTAGTGTCAGGGGGCCTCTGAACACTGAAGCTTTCTTT. The chain has TRBV19 and TRBJ1-1; 8 bases match TRBD1. The V gene's germline CDR1 is LNHDA and CDR2 SQIVND (reference sequence). The CDR3 runs 15 residues. Losses at the gene ends were 5 bases for V and 0 bases for J; bases not matched to a gene: 5.

The chain employs TRBV7-2 and TRBJ1-4; D is perhaps TRBD1 (5 bases). The V gene lost 5 bases and the J gene lost 6 bases, with 16 bases spanning the gap. The germline V gene has CDR1 SGHTA and CDR2 FQGNSA. The CDR3 is 15 residues long. The CDR3 loop reads CASSQNAGGDEKLFF. The CDR3 DNA follows: TGTGCCAGCAGCCAAAATGCGGGGGGAGATGAAAAACTGTTTTTT.

The V call is TRBV3-1 (or the pseudogene TRBV3-2), the J call TRBJ2-7, with a possible D match to TRBD2 (5 bases). CDR1 and CDR2 from the germline V gene are LGHDT and YNNKEL (reference sequence). CDR3 size: 16 residues. Trimming removed 6 bases at V and 1 base at J, with 19 bases between. The CDR3 is CASSLTGSQRSYEQYF. DNA for the CDR3: TGTGCCAGCAGTCTTACCGGGTCCCAGCGGTCCTACGAGCAGTACTTC.

This chain links TRBV5-1 with TRBJ2-1, with 8 bases fitting TRBD2. Germline CDR1 reads SGHRS; CDR2 reads YFSETQ. The V and J ends lost 3 bases and 2 bases, in that order; junction bases with no gene match: 7. There are 16 residues in the CDR3. The CDR3 bases are TGCGCCAGCAGCTCGATGATAGCGGGGCCCTACAATGAGCAGTTCTTC. Its translation: CASSSMIAGPYNEQFF.

V gene TRBV30 combines with J gene TRBJ1-6; the D gene is possibly TRBD1 (6 bases). The ends were cut back, 6 bases at V and 1 base at J, with 16 bases in the middle. CDR1 is GTSNPN and CDR2 is SVGIG in the germline V gene (reference sequence). The CDR3 has 16 residues. The CDR3: CACRQDGGSYNSPLHF. The CDR3, as DNA: TGTGCCTGCAGACAGGACGGGGGGTCCTATAATTCACCCCTCCACTTT.